This TCR beta chain derives from a study of cytomegalovirus exposure and HLA in healthy donors. Clones were read by immunoSEQ multiplex PCR, and TCRdb kept only the in-frame ones, dropping some. In the table there are about 140,000 clones, 88% of which are singletons. CDR1 SEHNR and CDR2 FQNEAQ come from the germline V gene (reference sequence). The length of the CDR3 is 12 residues. Trimming took off 5 bases at V and 9 bases at J, with 12 bases between the two ends. The chain couples TRBV7-9 to TRBJ2-3; D call uncertain. Sequenced input: PBMCs. This clonotype was sampled from a woman aged 18-29 years in good health and CMV-seropositive. The CDR3 protein is CASSGDSATQYF. As DNA, the CDR3 is TGTGCCAGCAGCGGTGACTCCGCCACGCAGTATTTT.